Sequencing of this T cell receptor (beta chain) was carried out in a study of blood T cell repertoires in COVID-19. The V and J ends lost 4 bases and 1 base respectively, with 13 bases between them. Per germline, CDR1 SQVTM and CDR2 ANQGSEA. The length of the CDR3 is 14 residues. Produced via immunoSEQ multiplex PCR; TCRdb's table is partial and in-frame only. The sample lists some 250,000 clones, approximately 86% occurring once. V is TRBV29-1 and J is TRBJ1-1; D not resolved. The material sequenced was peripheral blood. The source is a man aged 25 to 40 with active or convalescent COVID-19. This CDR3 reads CSVVELGRNTEAFF. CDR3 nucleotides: TGCAGCGTTGTGGAGCTCGGCCGGAACACTGAAGCTTTCTTT.